The 25 T cell receptor beta chains below come from one sample, sequenced in a study of blood T cell repertoires in COVID-19. Data came from immunoSEQ multiplex PCR; TCRdb stores just in-frame clones and leaves some out. The table includes hundreds of thousands of clones, roughly 90% detected once. Specimen: peripheral blood. These receptors were collected from a woman aged 30 to 39 with COVID-19, enrolled during active disease.

This clone was recorded once. The V and J genes are TRBV28 and TRBJ1-1; 9 nucleotides align to TRBD1. CDR1 MDHEN and CDR2 SYDVKM come from the germline V gene. Trimming cost V 5 bases and J 5 bases; bases outside gene matches: 6. The CDR3 runs 14 residues. The CDR3 protein is CASSPYRGRTEAFF. The CDR3 nucleotides read TGTGCCAGCAGTCCCTACAGGGGGCGGACTGAAGCTTTCTTT.

This clone was detected only once. This sequence joins TRBV10-3 and TRBJ1-5; 8 bases fit TRBD1. CDR3 size: 13 residues. V shed 10 bases, J shed 5 bases, and the junction held 7 bases outside the gene matches. From germline, CDR1 is ENHRY and CDR2 SYGVKD. This chain's CDR3 is CASDRGGDQPQHF. CDR3 nucleotides: TGTGCCAGCGACAGGGGAGGAGATCAGCCCCAGCATTTT.

The CDR3 nucleotides are TGTGCCAGCAAACTACTAGGGGAGGTCTACGAGCAGTACTTC. Translating gives CASKLLGEVYEQYF. The rearrangement links TRBV6-5 to TRBJ2-7; D is perhaps TRBD2 (6 bases). The CDR3 consists of 14 residues. The germline V gene encodes CDR1 MNHEY and CDR2 SVGAGI. V was cut by 7 bases and J by 3 bases, with 16 bases left in between.

This clone was counted a few times. The J gene is TRBJ2-7, the V gene TRBV19; TRBD1 matches at 10 bases. The CDR3 covers 15 residues. Germline V gene data show CDR1 as LNHDA and CDR2 as SQIVND (reference sequence). Trimming removed 4 bases from V and 4 bases from J; junction bases left unmatched: 7. DNA of the CDR3: TGTGCCAGTAGTAAGACTGGGACAGGGGAATACGAGCAGTACGTC. Its translation is CASSKTGTGEYEQYV.

The J gene is TRBJ1-2, the V gene TRBV30; the D gene is possibly TRBD1 (5 bases). Deletions cut 3 bases from V and 4 bases from J, with 15 bases between. Per the germline V gene, CDR1 is GTSNPN and CDR2 is SVGIG (reference sequence). The CDR3 runs 14 residues. The CDR3 reads CAWRRDSTSYGYTF. The DNA of the CDR3 is TGTGCCTGGAGGCGGGACTCTACATCCTATGGCTACACCTTC.

V and J are TRBV27 and TRBJ2-7, with D possibly being TRBD2 (5 bases). Germline values: CDR1 MNHEY, CDR2 SMNVEV (reference sequence). This CDR3 has 15 residues. V dropped 7 bases and J dropped 1 base, with 17 bases sitting between them. This CDR3 is CASKPSFSVSYEQYV. CDR3 coding DNA: TGTGCCAGCAAACCCTCCTTTAGCGTTTCCTACGAGCAGTACGTC.

This rearrangement joins TRBV29-1 to TRBJ2-3; no reliable D call. This CDR3 contains 12 residues. Germline-derived CDR1 and CDR2 are SQVTM and ANQGSEA. V lost 0 bases to trimming and J lost 6 bases, with 7 bases between them. As DNA, the CDR3 is TGCAGCGTTGAAGATCGACTCGATACGCAGTATTTT. It encodes CSVEDRLDTQYF.

V gene TRBV21-1 combines with J gene TRBJ2-3; whether TRBD2, the table's D call, matches the DNA was not checked. TRBV21-1 represents a pseudogene. CDR3 length: 17 residues. CDR3 nucleotide sequence: TGTGCCAGCAGCAAAGTGGGACTAGCGGGAAGCACAGATACGCAGTATTTT. Its translation is CASSKVGLAGSTDTQYF.

Written as DNA, the CDR3 is TGTGCCAGCAGCCAAGAAGGGACAGCCAGCTCCTACAATGAGCAGTTCTTC. Its protein is CASSQEGTASSYNEQFF. The chain is built from TRBV3-1 (or the pseudogene TRBV3-2) and TRBJ2-1; 7 nucleotides line up with TRBD1. This CDR3 contains 17 residues. Germline CDR1 reads LGHDT; CDR2 reads YNNKEL (reference sequence). The ends lost 0 bases at V and 0 bases at J; junction bases unmatched: 5.

The chain combines TRBV6-2 or TRBV6-3 with TRBJ2-6, with 10 nucleotides matching TRBD1. From germline, CDR1 is MNHEY and CDR2 SVGEGT. V lost 3 bases, J lost 3 bases, and 8 bases stayed unmatched. The CDR3 spans 18 residues. CDR3 nucleotide sequence: TGTGCCAGCAGTTATCAGGACAGGGGGTTCGGTGGGGCCAACGTCCTGACTTTC. Its translation: CASSYQDRGFGGANVLTF.

J is TRBJ1-2 and V is TRBV5-8; perhaps TRBD1 as D (6 bases). The germline V gene has CDR1 SGHTS and CDR2 YDEGEE. The CDR3 extends over 15 amino acids. V dropped 4 bases and J dropped 6 bases, with 19 bases sitting between them. Written as DNA, the CDR3 is TGTGCCAGCAGCGTTCTCATAAACAGGGACCATGGCTACACCTTC. Translating gives CASSVLINRDHGYTF.

The CDR3 DNA reads TGCGCCAGCAGCCAAGAGGACAGGGATAATTCACCCCTCCACTTT. Its protein is CASSQEDRDNSPLHF. V is TRBV4-3 and J is TRBJ1-6; 8 nucleotides line up with TRBD1. The CDR3 runs 15 residues. In germline, CDR1 is LGHNA, CDR2 YSLEER. The ends lost 0 bases at V and 5 bases at J; junction bases unmatched: 0.

This clone has just one count. V gene TRBV18 combines with J gene TRBJ1-1, with a possible D match to TRBD1 (6 bases). Germline CDR1 reads KGHSH; CDR2 reads LQKENI. The CDR3 spans 14 residues. The germline V and J ends were trimmed by 4 bases and 0 bases, with 9 bases remaining between them. DNA for the CDR3: TGTGCCAGCTCACTCGGACAGTTGAACACTGAAGCTTTCTTT. Amino acids: CASSLGQLNTEAFF.

Here the CDR3 DNA reads TGTGCCAGCAGCAACCCGACGGGGGACCGACCCAAGACAACTAATGAAAAACTGTTTTTT. This gives the protein CASSNPTGDRPKTTNEKLFF. The V call is TRBV7-9, the J call TRBJ1-4, with D possibly being TRBD1 (5 bases). The CDR3 runs to 20 residues. Germline V gives CDR1 SEHNR, CDR2 FQNEAQ (reference sequence). The V end lost 5 bases, the J end lost 0 bases, and 25 bases lay between the germline ends.

This rearrangement joins TRBV28 to TRBJ1-1, with D possibly being TRBD1 (5 bases). Deletions cut 3 bases from V and 12 bases from J, with 20 bases between. The germline gives CDR1 MDHEN, CDR2 SYDVKM. The CDR3 runs to 14 residues. The CDR3 nucleotides read TGTGCCAGCAGTTTGCCCCAGGAGGCGGGGGAAACTTTCTTT. Translating gives CASSLPQEAGETFF. Filled out from reference TRBV28 and TRBJ1-1, the complete variable domain reads DVKVTQSSRYLVKRTGEKVFLECVQDMDHENMFWYRQDPGLGLRLIYFSYDVKMKEKGDIPEGYSVSREKKERFSLILESASTNQTSMYLCASSLPQEAGETFFGQGTRLTVV.

The J gene is TRBJ2-7, the V gene TRBV9; TRBD1 matches 7 bases. V trimming: 4 bases; J trimming: 3 bases; junction bases outside the gene matches: 13. The CDR3 is 16 residues long. Germline V gives CDR1 SGDLS, CDR2 YYNGEE. The CDR3 nucleotides are TGTGCCAGCAGCTCCGACGGTGGGACAGCGAGCTACGAGCAGTACTTC. As protein: CASSSDGGTASYEQYF.

This clone has only a few counts. This chain joins TRBV10-3 and TRBJ2-1; D unresolved. V gave up 4 bases and J gave up 5 bases, with 6 bases separating them. The CDR3 is made up of 12 amino acids. Germline V gene lookup returns CDR1 ENHRY and CDR2 SYGVKD. The CDR3 is CAISGADNEQFF. CDR3 sequence (DNA): TGTGCCATCAGTGGCGCTGACAATGAGCAGTTCTTC.

The rearrangement links TRBV28 to TRBJ1-3, with 12 bases lining up with TRBD1. This CDR3 is 17 amino acids long. CDR1 is MDHEN and CDR2 is SYDVKM in the germline V gene. The V and J ends lost 4 bases and 7 bases, in that order; junction bases with no gene match: 11. The CDR3 is CASSSLRPGQGANTIYF. DNA of the CDR3: TGTGCCAGCAGTTCACTACGACCGGGACAGGGGGCGAACACCATATATTTT.

This clone has a single count. The chain has TRBV7-5 and TRBJ2-3; the D segment call TRBD1 is taken from the table without a DNA check. TRBV7-5 is a pseudogene segment. CDR3 length equals 15 residues. CDR3 sequence reads: CARRKTGTGSGTQYF. CDR3 DNA: TGTGCCAGAAGGAAAACCGGGACAGGGTCAGGTACGCAGTATTTT.

The CDR3 DNA is TGCGCCAGCAGCTGGGCTAGCAATCAGCCCCAGCATTTT. This encodes CASSWASNQPQHF. V usage is TRBV5-1 and J usage is TRBJ1-5; D gene ambiguous. Germline V CDR1 and CDR2: SGHRS, YFSETQ. The CDR3 consists of 13 residues. With 3 bases removed from V and 0 bases from J, the gap between germline ends came to 4 bases.

This chain joins TRBV7-6 and TRBJ2-1; TRBD1 is a possible D gene (7 bases). CDR3 length: 15 amino acids. Germline assignment: CDR1 SGHVS and CDR2 FNYEAQ. Trimming cost V 5 bases and J 0 bases, with 11 bases left between them. This chain's CDR3 is CASSRGTDSYNEQFF. As DNA, the CDR3 is TGTGCCAGCAGCCGCGGGACAGACTCCTACAATGAGCAGTTCTTC.

The genes are TRBV10-3 and TRBJ2-3; tentatively, D is TRBD1 (5 bases). The V end was cut by 3 bases, the J end by 3 bases, with 13 bases between. The CDR3 runs to 15 residues. CDR1 ENHRY and CDR2 SYGVKD come from the germline V gene. DNA of the CDR3: TGTGCCATCAGTGATTGGGGCGGTAGAACAGATACGCAGTATTTT. Translation: CAISDWGGRTDTQYF.

The CDR3 region is CASSSSGTGYMNTEAFF. CDR3 nucleotides: TGTGCCAGCAGTTCCTCCGGGACAGGGTACATGAACACTGAAGCTTTCTTT. The genes are TRBV27 and TRBJ1-1; 9 bases map to TRBD1. Germline CDR1 MNHEY, CDR2 SMNVEV (reference sequence). The junction had 9 bases not matched to a gene; V was cut back by 4 bases and J by 0 bases. This CDR3 region has 17 residues.

The chain is built from TRBV7-2 and TRBJ2-5; 8 nucleotides agree with TRBD2. V lost 7 bases to trimming and J lost 0 bases; unmatched junction nucleotides: 7. The CDR3 loop spans 15 amino acids. Germline CDR1 reads SGHTA; CDR2 reads FQGNSA. The CDR3, as DNA: TGTGCCAGCACCTCAGCGGGGGCCAACCAAGAGACCCAGTACTTC. Translating it yields CASTSAGANQETQYF.

The genes are TRBV6-5 and TRBJ1-1, with D perhaps matching TRBD1 (6 bases). The length of the CDR3 is 14 residues. The V gene lost 1 base and the J gene lost 6 bases, with 12 bases spanning the gap. From germline, CDR1 is MNHEY and CDR2 SVGAGI. DNA of the CDR3: TGTGCCAGCAGTTACTTCGGGGGGCGGGCTGAAGCTTTCTTT. This codes for CASSYFGGRAEAFF.